This T cell receptor beta chain came from a study of Graves' ophthalmopathy and Graves' hyperthyroidism (dated by TCRdb to 2016 to 2019). General notes on the study: Stable hyperthyroidism was defined as no progression to ophthalmopathy within 18 months of follow-up. TCR beta repertoire signatures were used to distinguish Graves' ophthalmopathy from Graves' hyperthyroidism and to predict progression to ophthalmopathy. In total, some 130 blood samples were TCR-sequenced: around 42 ophthalmopathy, over 70 hyperthyroidism and some 17 hyperthyroidism-to-ophthalmopathy patients. A discovery set of 95 to 100 patients (43 ophthalmopathy, 55 to 65 stable hyperthyroidism) was enrolled to explore V-J signatures distinguishing ophthalmopathy from hyperthyroidism. An independent validation cohort comprised fewer than 20 hyperthyroidism patients and 15 to 17 patients who later progressed from hyperthyroidism to ophthalmopathy. In several hyperthyroidism patients, the T-cell repertoires found in thyroid tissue were compared with those found in blood. Following sample collection, hyperthyroidism patients were given methimazole at a starting dose of 30 mg daily, and ophthalmopathy patients were given high-dose intravenous methylprednisolone. What the research found in general, with its limitations: Most expanded thyroid clonotypes with a frequency above 0.001 also appeared in blood, which suggests that blood repertoires may reflect the immune response in the thyroid. In cross-validation, the 13-signature model distinguished ophthalmopathy from stable hyperthyroidism with 85% to 90% sensitivity and roughly 81% specificity, and in the test set the corresponding values were around 78% and 73%. No statistical method was used to set the sample size in advance, and the investigators knew which group each participant was assigned to. In validation, the model predicted ophthalmopathy progression with about 71% sensitivity and less than 80% specificity; fewer than 15 predicted patients were CT-confirmed with GO in a median of 6.5 months.

For repertoire sequencing, the TCR beta CDR3 regions were amplified from RNA transcripts. HTBI primers and the Qiagen OneStep RT-PCR kit were used in a first-round RT-PCR, which was followed by a second-round multiplex PCR, size selection and purification. Libraries were sequenced paired-end with 100 bp reads on an Illumina HiSeq2000. In the authors' own workflow: Reads were processed with SOAPnuke, discarding reads with adapters, uncalled bases, mean Phred below 15, or no exact constant-primer or identifier match. COPE v1.2.5 was used to merge high-quality paired reads. Each unique nucleotide sequence was treated as a clonotype, and MiTCR v1.1 was used to align the clonotypes to the IMGT TRB V, D and J references. Only V-J combinations with frequency above 0.0001 were analysed, covering 99.2% of repertoires. For each V-J combination, a TCR clonal expansion and chaos score was defined as F50 clonal expansion divided by the chaos observed in the TCRdist matrix. Welch's t-statistics and random forest were used to narrow the features down to about a dozen V-J combinations, which were then fed into a naive Bayes classifier. The similarity between thyroid and blood repertoires was quantified using the Morisita-Horn index. TCRdb cleaned the public reads at Q25 with fastp, built clones with MiXCR and kept in-frame beta chains. Every CDR3 protein is listed once, alongside the most common genes and DNA of its rows. TCRdb, not the authors, supplied the V and J calls. The sample table holds more than 1,000,000 distinct CDR3 sequences, of which less than 45% were seen once. The ten largest make up 11% of the sample.

On this clonotype itself: Its target antigen remains unknown. At one end, the junction sequence differs from germline, possibly due to a read error.

Hyperthyroidism patients were newly diagnosed, with disease duration under 2 months, and aged 18 to 65 years. Patients with other autoimmune diseases, uncontrolled infections, pregnancy or lactation were excluded from the study. Clinical symptoms, serum thyroxine, TRAb, thyroid ultrasound and orbital computed tomography were used for diagnosis. Trizol reagent was used to extract the total RNA, and its quality was then checked on an Agilent 2100 Bioanalyzer. According to the germline V gene (reference sequence), CDR1 reads SEHNR and CDR2 reads FQNEAQ. From cysteine to phenylalanine, the CDR3 is 16 amino acids long. The DNA shown is the 48-base CDR3, in frame from base 1.

Sequencing input: peripheral blood or thyroid tissue (not recorded which). The source is an adult man with Graves' hyperthyroidism. Rearrangement joined TRBV7-9 to TRBJ1-3, with no D gene named confidently. The DNA is TGCGCCAGCAGCCAAGACTTGACGGCTTCTGGAAACACCATATATTTT. It encodes CASSQDLTASGNTIYF.